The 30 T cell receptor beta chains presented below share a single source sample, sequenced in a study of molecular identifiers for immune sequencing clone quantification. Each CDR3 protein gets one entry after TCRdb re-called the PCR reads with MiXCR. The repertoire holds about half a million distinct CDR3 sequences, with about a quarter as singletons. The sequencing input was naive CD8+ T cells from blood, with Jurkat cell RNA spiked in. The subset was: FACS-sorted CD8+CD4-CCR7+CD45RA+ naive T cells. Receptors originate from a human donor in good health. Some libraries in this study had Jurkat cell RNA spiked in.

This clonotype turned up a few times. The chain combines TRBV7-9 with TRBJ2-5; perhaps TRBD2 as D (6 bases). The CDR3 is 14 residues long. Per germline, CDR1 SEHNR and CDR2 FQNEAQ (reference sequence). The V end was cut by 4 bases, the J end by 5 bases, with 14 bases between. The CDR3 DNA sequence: TGTGCCAGCAGCTCCCCGACTAGTTTGGAGACCCAGTACTTC. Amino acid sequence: CASSSPTSLETQYF.

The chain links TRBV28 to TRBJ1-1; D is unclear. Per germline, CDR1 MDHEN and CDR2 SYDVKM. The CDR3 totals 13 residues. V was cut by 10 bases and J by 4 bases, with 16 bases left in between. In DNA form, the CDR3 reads TGTGCCACCGCGGGTGCCGTTAGCACTGAAGCTTTCTTT. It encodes CATAGAVSTEAFF.

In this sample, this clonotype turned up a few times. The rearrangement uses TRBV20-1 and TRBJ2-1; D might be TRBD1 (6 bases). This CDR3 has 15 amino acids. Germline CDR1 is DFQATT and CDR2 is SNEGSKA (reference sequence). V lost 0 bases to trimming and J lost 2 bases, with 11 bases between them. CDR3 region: CSARDRGGTYNEQFF. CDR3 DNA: TGCAGTGCTAGAGATCGAGGGGGAACCTACAATGAGCAGTTCTTC.

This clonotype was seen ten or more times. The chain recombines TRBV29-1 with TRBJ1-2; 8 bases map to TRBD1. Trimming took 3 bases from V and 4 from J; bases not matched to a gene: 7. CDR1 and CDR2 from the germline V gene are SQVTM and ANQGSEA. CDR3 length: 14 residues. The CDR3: CSVDSWTGPYGYTF. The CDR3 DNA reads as TGCAGCGTTGACAGTTGGACAGGGCCCTATGGCTACACCTTC.

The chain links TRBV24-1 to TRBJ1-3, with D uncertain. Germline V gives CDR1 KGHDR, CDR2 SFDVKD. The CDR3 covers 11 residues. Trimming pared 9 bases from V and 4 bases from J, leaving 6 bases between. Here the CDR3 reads CATSDGNTIYF. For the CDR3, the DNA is TGTGCCACCTCCGACGGAAACACCATATATTTT.

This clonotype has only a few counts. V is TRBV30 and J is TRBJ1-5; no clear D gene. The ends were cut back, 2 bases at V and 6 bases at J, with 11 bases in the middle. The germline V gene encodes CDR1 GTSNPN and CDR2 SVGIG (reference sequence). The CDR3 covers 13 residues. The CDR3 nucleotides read TGTGCCTGGAGTCCAGTATCCGGTCAGCCCCAGCATTTT. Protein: CAWSPVSGQPQHF.

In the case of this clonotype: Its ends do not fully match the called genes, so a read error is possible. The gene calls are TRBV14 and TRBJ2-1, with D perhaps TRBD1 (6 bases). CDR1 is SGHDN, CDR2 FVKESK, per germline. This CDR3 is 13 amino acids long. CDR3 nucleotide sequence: TGTGCCAGCAGCCAAATGGGGACACCTAGAGGGCTCTTC. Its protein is CASSQMGTPRGLF.

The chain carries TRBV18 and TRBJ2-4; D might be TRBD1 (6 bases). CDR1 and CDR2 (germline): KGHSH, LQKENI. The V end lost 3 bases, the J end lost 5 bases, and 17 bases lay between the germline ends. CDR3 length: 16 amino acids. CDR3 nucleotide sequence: TGTGCCAGCTCACCCCCCTTCGGGGACAAGGAAAACATTCAGTACTTC. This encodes CASSPPFGDKENIQYF.

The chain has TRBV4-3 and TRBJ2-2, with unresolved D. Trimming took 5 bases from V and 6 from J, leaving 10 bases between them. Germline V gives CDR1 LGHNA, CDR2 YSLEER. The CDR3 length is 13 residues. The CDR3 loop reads CASSSLGAGELFF. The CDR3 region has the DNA TGCGCCAGCAGCTCCCTTGGGGCCGGGGAGCTGTTTTTT.

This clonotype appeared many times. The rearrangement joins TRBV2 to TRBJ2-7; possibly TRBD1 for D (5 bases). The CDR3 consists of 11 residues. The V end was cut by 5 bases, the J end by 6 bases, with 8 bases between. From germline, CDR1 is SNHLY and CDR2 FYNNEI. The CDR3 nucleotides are TGTGCCAGCAGTAAAGGGGCCGAGCAGTACTTC. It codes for CASSKGAEQYF.

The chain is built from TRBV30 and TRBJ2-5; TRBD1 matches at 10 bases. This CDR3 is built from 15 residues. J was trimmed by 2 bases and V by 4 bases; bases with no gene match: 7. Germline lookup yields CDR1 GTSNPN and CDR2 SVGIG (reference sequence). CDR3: CAWTPWDRGQETQYF. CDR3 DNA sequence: TGTGCCTGGACGCCGTGGGACAGGGGACAAGAGACCCAGTACTTC. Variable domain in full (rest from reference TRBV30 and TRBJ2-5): SQTIHQWPATLVQPVGSPLSLECTVEGTSNPNLYWYRQAAGRGLQLLFYSVGIGQISSEVPQNLSASRPQDRQFILSSKKLLLSDSGFYLCAWTPWDRGQETQYFGPGTRLLVL.

CDR3 nucleotides: TGTGCCAGCAGCTCGACAGGGCTATTGAACACTGAAGCTTTCTTT. As protein: CASSSTGLLNTEAFF. V is TRBV7-9 and J is TRBJ1-1; 7 bases fit TRBD1. The CDR3 sequence is 15 residues long. In germline, CDR1 is SEHNR, CDR2 FQNEAQ (reference sequence). After removal of 4 bases from V and 0 bases from J, the junction contained 5 bases not matched to a gene.

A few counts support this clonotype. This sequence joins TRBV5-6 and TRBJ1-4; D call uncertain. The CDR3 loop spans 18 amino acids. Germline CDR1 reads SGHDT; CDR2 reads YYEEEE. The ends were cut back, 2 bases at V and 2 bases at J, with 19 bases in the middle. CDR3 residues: CASSFISRGRITNEKLFF. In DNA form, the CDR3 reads TGTGCCAGCAGCTTCATTTCCCGCGGCCGTATTACTAATGAAAAACTGTTTTTT. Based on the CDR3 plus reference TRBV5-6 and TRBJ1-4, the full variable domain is DAGVTQSPTHLIKTRGQQVTLRCSPKSGHDTVSWYQQALGQGPQFIFQYYEEEERQRGNFPDRFSGHQFPNYSSELNVNALLLGDSALYLCASSFISRGRITNEKLFFGSGTQLSVL.

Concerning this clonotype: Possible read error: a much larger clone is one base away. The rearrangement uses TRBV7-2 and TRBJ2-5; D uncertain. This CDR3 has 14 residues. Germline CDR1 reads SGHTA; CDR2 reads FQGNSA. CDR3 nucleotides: TGTGCCAGCAGCTCAGACACGTACCAAGAGCCCCAGTACTTC. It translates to CASSSDTYQEPQYF.

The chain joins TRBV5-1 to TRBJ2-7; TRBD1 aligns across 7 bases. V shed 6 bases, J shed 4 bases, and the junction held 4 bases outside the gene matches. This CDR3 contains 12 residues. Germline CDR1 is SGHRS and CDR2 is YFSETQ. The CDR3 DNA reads TGCGCCAGCACCGGGACAGATTACGAGCAGTACTTC. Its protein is CASTGTDYEQYF.

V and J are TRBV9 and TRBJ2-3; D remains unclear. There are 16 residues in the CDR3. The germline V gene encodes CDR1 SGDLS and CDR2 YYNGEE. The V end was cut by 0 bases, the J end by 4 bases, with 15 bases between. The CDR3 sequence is CASSVEGWTAADTQYF. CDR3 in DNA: TGTGCCAGCAGCGTAGAGGGATGGACGGCGGCAGATACGCAGTATTTT.

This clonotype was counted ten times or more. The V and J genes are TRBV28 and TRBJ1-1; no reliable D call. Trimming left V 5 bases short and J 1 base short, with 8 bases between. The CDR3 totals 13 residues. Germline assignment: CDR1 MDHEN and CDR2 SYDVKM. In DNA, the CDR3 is TGTGCCAGCAGTCCCCCGGGGAACACTGAAGCTTTCTTT. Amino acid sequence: CASSPPGNTEAFF.

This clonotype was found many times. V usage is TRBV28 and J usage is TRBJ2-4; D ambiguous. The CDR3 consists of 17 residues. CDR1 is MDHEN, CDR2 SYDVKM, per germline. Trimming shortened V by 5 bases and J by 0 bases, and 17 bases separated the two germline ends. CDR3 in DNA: TGTGCCAGCAGTACCTCCTGGAACCCTTTAGCCAAAAACATTCAGTACTTC. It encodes CASSTSWNPLAKNIQYF.

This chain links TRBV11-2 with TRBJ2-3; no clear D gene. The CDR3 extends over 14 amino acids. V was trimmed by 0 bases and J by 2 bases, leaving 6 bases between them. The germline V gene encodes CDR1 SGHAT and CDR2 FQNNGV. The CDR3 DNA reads TGTGCCAGCAGCTTAGAGCATGCCACAGATACGCAGTATTTT. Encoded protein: CASSLEHATDTQYF.

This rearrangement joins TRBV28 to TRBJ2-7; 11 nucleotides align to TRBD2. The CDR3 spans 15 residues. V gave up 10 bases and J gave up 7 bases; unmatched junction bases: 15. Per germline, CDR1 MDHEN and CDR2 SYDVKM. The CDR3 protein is CAIPPGTSGSGEQYF. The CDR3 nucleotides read TGTGCCATCCCCCCCGGGACTAGCGGTTCAGGGGAGCAGTACTTC.

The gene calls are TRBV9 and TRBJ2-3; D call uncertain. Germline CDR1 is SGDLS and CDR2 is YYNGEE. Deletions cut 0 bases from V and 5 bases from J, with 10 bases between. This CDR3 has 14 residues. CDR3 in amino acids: CASSVAGLGDTQYF. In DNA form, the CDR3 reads TGTGCCAGCAGCGTAGCCGGTTTAGGAGATACGCAGTATTTT.

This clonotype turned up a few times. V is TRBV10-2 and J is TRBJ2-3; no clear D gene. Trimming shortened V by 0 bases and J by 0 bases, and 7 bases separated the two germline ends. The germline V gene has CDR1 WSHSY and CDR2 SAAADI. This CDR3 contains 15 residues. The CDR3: CASSESYTSTDTQYF. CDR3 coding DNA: TGCGCCAGCAGTGAGTCTTACACTAGCACAGATACGCAGTATTTT.

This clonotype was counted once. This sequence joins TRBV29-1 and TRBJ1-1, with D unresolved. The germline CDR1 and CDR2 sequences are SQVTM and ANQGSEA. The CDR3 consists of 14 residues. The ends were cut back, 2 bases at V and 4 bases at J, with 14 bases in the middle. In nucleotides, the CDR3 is TGCAGCGTTGAAACGCCCCTGGGGAGCACTGAAGCTTTCTTT. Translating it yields CSVETPLGSTEAFF.

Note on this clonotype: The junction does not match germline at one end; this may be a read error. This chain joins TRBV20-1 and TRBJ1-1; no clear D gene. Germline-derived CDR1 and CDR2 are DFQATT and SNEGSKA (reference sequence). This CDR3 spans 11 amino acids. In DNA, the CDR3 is TGCAGTGCTAGCGACAAACCTGAAACTTTCTTT. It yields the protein CSASDKPETFF.

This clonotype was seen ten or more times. The CDR3 bases are TGTGCCAGCAGCTTAGATGGGGGCGCAGGCTACGAGCAGTACTTC. It is translated as CASSLDGGAGYEQYF. This chain joins TRBV7-6 and TRBJ2-7, with a possible D match to TRBD1 (6 bases). CDR3 size: 15 residues. V was clipped by 1 base and J by 3 bases, with 13 bases between them. Germline V gene data show CDR1 as SGHVS and CDR2 as FNYEAQ.

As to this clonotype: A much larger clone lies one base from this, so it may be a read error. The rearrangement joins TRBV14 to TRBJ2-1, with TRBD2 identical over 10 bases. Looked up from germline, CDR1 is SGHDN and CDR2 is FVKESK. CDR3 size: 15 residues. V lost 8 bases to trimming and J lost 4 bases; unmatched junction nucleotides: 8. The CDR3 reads CASGPLAGDYNEQFF. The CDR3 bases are TGTGCCAGCGGCCCTCTAGCGGGGGATTACAATGAGCAGTTCTTC. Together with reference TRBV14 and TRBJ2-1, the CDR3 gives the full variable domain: EAGVTQFPSHSVIEKGQTVTLRCDPISGHDNLYWYRRVMGKEIKFLLHFVKESKQDESGMPNNRFLAERTGGTYSTLKVQPAELEDSGVYFCASGPLAGDYNEQFFGPGTRLTVL.

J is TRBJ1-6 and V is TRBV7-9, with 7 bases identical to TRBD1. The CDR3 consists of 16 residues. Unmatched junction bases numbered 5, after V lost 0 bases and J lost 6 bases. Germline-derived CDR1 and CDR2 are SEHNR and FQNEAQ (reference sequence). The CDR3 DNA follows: TGTGCCAGCAGCTTAGCACAGGGGCAGGTTAATTCACCCCTCCACTTT. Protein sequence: CASSLAQGQVNSPLHF.

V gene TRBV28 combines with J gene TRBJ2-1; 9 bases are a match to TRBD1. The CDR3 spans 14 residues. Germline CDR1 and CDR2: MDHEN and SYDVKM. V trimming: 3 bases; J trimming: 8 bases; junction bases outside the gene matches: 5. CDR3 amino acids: CASSLTGGGDEQFF. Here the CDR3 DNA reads TGTGCCAGCAGTTTGACAGGGGGAGGTGATGAGCAGTTCTTC.

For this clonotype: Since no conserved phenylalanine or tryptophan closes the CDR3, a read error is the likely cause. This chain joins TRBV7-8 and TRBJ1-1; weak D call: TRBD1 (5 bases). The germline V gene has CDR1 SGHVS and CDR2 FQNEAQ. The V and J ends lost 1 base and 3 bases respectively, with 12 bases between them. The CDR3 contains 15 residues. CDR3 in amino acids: CASSLDGDPDTEAFL. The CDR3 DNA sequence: TGTGCCAGCAGCTTAGATGGGGACCCGGACACTGAAGCTTTCCTT.

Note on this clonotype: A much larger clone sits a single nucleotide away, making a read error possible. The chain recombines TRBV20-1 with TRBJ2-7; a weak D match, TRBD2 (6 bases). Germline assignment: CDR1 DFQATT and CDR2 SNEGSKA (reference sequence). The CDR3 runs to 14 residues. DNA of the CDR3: TGCAGTGCTAGAGGGCTCCGACTAGGGTACGAGCAGTGCTTC. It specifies CSARGLRLGYEQCF.